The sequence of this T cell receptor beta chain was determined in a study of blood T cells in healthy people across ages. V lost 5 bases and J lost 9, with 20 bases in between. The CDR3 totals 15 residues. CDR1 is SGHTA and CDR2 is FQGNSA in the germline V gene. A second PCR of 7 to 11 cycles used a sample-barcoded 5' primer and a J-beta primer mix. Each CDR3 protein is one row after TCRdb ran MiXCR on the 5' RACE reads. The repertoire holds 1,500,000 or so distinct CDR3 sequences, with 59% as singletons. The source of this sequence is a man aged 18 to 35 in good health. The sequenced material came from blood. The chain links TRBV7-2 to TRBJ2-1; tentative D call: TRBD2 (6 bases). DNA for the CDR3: TGTGCCAGCAGCCCGAATGGAGGGCCCCGGGCTGAGCAGTTCTTC. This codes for CASSPNGGPRAEQFF.